This T cell receptor beta chain comes out of a study of beta chain features in type 1 diabetes. The wider study: There were around 100,000,000 sorted cells examined across all samples. The study's findings and limits: In every one of the four CD4+ subsets, TCRB CDR3s were moderately but significantly shorter in Type 1 diabetes patients. Sequencing the cDNA could make cells with high TCR expression show up more than they should.

A CD45RO/CCR7/CD25/CD127/CD95/CD27 panel sorted naive, central memory, regulatory and stem cell-like memory CD4+ cells. This clone was recorded at least ten times. Its antigen remains unknown. The sequenced template was cDNA made from the entire isolated RNA. Profiled with immunoSEQ multiplex PCR; TCRdb holds only in-frame clones, not every one. This table holds some 360,000 clones, 8.5% to 10% found once. Trimming removed 1 base at V and 4 bases at J, with 6 bases between. The CDR3 is 13 amino acids. Germline loops: CDR1 LNHDA, CDR2 SQIVND (reference sequence). The TCR originated in a man aged 25 to 45 with type 1 diabetes. The sample comprised central memory CD4+ T cells from blood. The rearrangement joins TRBV19 to TRBJ2-3, with unresolved D. DNA of the CDR3: TGTGCCAGTAGTATAGGAAGAGCAGATACGCAGTATTTT. It is translated as CASSIGRADTQYF.